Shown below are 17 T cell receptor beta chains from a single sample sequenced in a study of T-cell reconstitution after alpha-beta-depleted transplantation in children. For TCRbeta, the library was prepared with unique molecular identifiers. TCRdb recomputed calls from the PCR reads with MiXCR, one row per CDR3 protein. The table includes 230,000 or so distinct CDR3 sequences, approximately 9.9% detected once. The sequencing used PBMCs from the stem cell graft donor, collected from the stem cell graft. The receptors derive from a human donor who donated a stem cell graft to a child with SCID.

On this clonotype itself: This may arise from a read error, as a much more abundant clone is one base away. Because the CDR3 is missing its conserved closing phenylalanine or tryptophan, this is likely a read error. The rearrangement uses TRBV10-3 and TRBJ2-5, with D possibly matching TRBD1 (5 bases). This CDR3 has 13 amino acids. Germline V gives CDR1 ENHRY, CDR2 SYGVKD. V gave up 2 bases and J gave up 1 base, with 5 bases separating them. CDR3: CAISERGQETQYL. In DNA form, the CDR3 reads TGTGCCATCAGTGAGAGGGGCCAAGAGACCCAGTACTTG.

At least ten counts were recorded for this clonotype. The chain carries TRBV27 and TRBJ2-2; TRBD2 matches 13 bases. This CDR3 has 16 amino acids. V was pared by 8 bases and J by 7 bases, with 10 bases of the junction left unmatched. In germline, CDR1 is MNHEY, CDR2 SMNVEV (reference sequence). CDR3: CASGILAGGQGGELFF. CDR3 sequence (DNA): TGTGCCAGCGGCATACTAGCGGGGGGGCAAGGCGGGGAGCTGTTTTTT.

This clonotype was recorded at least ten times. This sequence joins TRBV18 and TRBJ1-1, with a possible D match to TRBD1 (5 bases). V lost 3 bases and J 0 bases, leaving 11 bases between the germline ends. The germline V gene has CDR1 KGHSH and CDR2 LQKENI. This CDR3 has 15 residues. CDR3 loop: CASSPLQALNTEAFF. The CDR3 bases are TGTGCCAGCTCACCGTTACAGGCGTTGAACACTGAAGCTTTCTTT.

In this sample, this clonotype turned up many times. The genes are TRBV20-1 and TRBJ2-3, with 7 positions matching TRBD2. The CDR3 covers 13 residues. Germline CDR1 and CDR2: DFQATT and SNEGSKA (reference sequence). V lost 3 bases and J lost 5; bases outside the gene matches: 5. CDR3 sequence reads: CSASWGGRDTQYF. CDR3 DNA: TGCAGTGCTAGTTGGGGGGGAAGAGATACGCAGTATTTT.

The CDR3 sequence is CSARPIGGNYGYTF. The DNA of the CDR3 is TGCAGTGCTAGACCGATCGGGGGAAACTATGGCTACACCTTC. This rearrangement joins TRBV20-1 to TRBJ1-2; TRBD1 might be the D (5 bases). Germline V gene sequence: CDR1 DFQATT, CDR2 SNEGSKA (reference sequence). V shed 2 bases and J shed 2 bases, with 12 bases lying between them. This CDR3 comprises 14 residues.

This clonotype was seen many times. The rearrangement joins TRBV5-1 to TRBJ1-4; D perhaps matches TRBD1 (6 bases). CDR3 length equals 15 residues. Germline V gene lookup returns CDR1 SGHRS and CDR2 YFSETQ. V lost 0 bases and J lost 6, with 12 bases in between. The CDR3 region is CASSLAQGRYEKLFF. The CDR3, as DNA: TGCGCCAGCAGCTTGGCACAGGGCCGGTATGAAAAACTGTTTTTT.

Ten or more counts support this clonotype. DNA for the CDR3: TGTGCCAGCACCAAGACAGGGCCCTACAATGAGCAGTTCTTC. Translating gives CASTKTGPYNEQFF. V is TRBV12-3 or TRBV12-4 and J is TRBJ2-1, with TRBD1 matching 7 bases. The junction had 5 bases not matched to a gene; V was cut back by 7 bases and J by 2 bases. The CDR3 has 14 residues.

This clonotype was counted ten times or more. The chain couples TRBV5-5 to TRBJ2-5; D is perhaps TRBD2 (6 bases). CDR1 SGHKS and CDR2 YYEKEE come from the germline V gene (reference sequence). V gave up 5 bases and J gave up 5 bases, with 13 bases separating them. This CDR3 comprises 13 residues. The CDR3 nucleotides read TGTGCCAGCAGTATGGCAGGGAGGGAGACCCAGTACTTC. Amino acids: CASSMAGRETQYF.

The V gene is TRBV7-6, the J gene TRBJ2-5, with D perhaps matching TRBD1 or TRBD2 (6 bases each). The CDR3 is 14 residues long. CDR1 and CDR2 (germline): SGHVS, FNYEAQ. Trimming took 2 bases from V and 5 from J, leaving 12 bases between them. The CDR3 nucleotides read TGTGCCAGCAGCTTAACTAGGGGGGTGGAGACCCAGTACTTC. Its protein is CASSLTRGVETQYF.

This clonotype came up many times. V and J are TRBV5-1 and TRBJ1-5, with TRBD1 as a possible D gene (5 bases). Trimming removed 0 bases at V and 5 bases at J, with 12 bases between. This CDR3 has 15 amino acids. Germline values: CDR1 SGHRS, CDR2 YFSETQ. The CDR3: CASSLGGEIYQPQHF. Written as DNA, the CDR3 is TGCGCCAGCAGCTTGGGGGGGGAAATTTATCAGCCCCAGCATTTT.

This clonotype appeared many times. The CDR3 is CSARDSGTGVEKLFF. The CDR3 DNA sequence: TGCAGTGCTAGAGATTCCGGGACAGGGGTTGAAAAACTGTTTTTT. The J gene is TRBJ1-4, the V gene TRBV20-1, with 10 bases that match TRBD1. CDR3 length: 15 amino acids. J lost 7 bases, V lost 0 bases, and 5 bases had no gene match. Germline V CDR1 and CDR2: DFQATT, SNEGSKA (reference sequence).

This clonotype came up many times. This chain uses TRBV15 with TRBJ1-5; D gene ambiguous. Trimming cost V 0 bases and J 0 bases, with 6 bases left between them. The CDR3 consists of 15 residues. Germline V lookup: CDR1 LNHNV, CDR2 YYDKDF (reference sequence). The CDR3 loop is CATSRERASNQPQHF. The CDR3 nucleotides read TGTGCCACCAGCAGAGAGAGGGCTAGCAATCAGCCCCAGCATTTT.

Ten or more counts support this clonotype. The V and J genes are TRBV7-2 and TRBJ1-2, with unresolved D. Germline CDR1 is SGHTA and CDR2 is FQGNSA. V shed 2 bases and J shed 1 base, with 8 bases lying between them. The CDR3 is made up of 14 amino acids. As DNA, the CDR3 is TGTGCCAGCAGCTTAAACATTCTTAACTATGGCTACACCTTC. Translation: CASSLNILNYGYTF.

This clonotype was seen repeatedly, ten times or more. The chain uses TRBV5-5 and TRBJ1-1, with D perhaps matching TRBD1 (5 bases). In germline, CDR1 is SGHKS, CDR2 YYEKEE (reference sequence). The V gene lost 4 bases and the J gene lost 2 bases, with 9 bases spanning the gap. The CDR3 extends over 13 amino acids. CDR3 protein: CASSTGSNTEAFF. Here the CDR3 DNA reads TGTGCCAGCAGCACAGGTTCTAACACTGAAGCTTTCTTT.

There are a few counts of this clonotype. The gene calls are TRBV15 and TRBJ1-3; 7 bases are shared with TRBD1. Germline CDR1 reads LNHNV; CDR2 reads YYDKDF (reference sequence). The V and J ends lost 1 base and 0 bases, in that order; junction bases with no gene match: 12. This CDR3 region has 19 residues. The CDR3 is CATSRGPGQYLRSGNTIYF. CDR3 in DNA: TGTGCCACCAGCAGAGGGCCGGGACAGTACCTCCGCTCTGGAAACACCATATATTTT.

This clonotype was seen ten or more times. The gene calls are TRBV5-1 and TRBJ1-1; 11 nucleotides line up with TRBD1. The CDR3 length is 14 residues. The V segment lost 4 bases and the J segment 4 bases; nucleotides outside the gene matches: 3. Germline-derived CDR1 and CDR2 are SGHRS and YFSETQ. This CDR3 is CASSGQGAGTEAFF. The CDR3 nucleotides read TGCGCCAGCAGCGGACAGGGGGCGGGCACTGAAGCTTTCTTT.

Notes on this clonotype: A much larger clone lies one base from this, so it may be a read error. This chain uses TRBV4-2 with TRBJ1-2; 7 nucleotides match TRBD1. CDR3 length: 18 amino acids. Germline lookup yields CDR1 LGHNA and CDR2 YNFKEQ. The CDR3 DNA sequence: TGTGCCAGCAGCCAAGATCAACCAGGGGGTGTTGATGCCTATGGCGACACCTTC. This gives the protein CASSQDQPGGVDAYGDTF.